These T cell receptor beta chains were read from a single sample in a study of blood T cell repertoires in COVID-19. Method: immunoSEQ multiplex PCR; TCRdb's copy keeps in-frame clones and lacks some. The sample lists about 370,000 clones, more than 75% occurring once. The specimen sequenced was peripheral blood. These receptors originate from a woman aged 25 to 39 with COVID-19, enrolled during active disease. The CDR3 runs from the conserved cysteine through the conserved F or W. Fields, in order: clone size, J gene, V gene, D gene, CDR3 protein, CDR3 DNA. The D gene is left open where the match is weak. Expanded clones are given a class, and other clones once, few, many or no size at all.

- | TRBJ2-5 | TRBV6-5 | TRBD1 | CASSYSHRGLETQYF | TGTGCCAGCAGTTACTCTCACAGGGGTTTGGAGACCCAGTACTTC
- | TRBJ1-1 | TRBV6-2/TRBV6-3 | - | CASSYGWEGSTEAFF | TGTGCCAGCAGTTACGGGTGGGAGGGGAGCACTGAAGCTTTCTTT
- | TRBJ1-2 | TRBV27 | TRBD1 | CASSLRQGVNGYTF | TGTGCCAGCAGTTTACGACAGGGAGTAAATGGCTACACCTTC
- | TRBJ2-1 | TRBV7-9 | TRBD1 | CASSYGQGAYNEQFF | TGTGCCAGCAGCTACGGACAGGGCGCCTACAATGAGCAGTTCTTC
- | TRBJ2-5 | TRBV12-2 | - | CASRPRQGQETQYF | TGTGCAAGTCGCCCCCGACAGGGCCAAGAGACCCAGTACTTC
- | TRBJ2-7 | TRBV10-1 | - | CASSLVAGPYEQYF | TGCGCCAGCAGTCTAGTAGCCGGTCCCTACGAGCAGTACTTC
- | TRBJ2-7 | TRBV11-2 | - | CASSLEVGGGLSEQYF | TGTGCCAGCAGCTTAGAGGTTGGAGGGGGCTTGAGCGAGCAGTACTTC
- | TRBJ2-7 | TRBV6-6 | TRBD2 | CASRSLAGARYEQYF | TGTGCCAGCAGGTCACTAGCGGGAGCAAGGTACGAGCAGTACTTC
once | TRBJ1-4 | TRBV4-3 | - | CASSQEKAFRGEKLFF | TGCGCCAGCAGCCAAGAAAAGGCCTTCCGGGGTGAAAAACTGTTTTTT
- | TRBJ2-1 | TRBV6-5 | TRBD2 | CAASRTSGADEQFF | TGTGCCGCCTCTAGGACTAGCGGGGCGGATGAGCAGTTCTTC
- | TRBJ1-2 | TRBV6-2/TRBV6-3 | - | CASSHRVNYGYTF | TGTGCCAGCAGCCACAGGGTAAACTATGGCTACACCTTC
- | TRBJ2-7 | TRBV6-5 | TRBD2 | CASQREWGYEQYF | TGTGCCAGCCAGCGGGAGTGGGGCTACGAGCAGTACTTC
once | TRBJ1-1 | TRBV5-1 | - | CASSTQEDTEAFF | TGCGCCAGCAGCACTCAGGAGGACACTGAAGCTTTCTTT
once | TRBJ2-5 | TRBV12-5 | - | CASGASGQETQYF | TGTGCTAGTGGCGCCAGCGGACAAGAGACCCAGTACTTC
- | TRBJ2-7 | TRBV5-4 | - | CASSSEYREEQYF | TGTGCCAGCAGCTCCGAATACAGGGAAGAGCAGTACTTC
- | TRBJ2-7 | TRBV6-5 | - | CASSHSGSFYEQYF | TGTGCCAGCAGCCACTCCGGTAGTTTCTACGAGCAGTACTTC
- | TRBJ2-2 | TRBV6-5 | - | CASSSANTGELFF | TGTGCCAGCAGTTCTGCGAACACCGGGGAGCTGTTTTTT
- | TRBJ2-2 | TRBV30 | TRBD1 | CAWSKQQGAGGELFF | TGTGCCTGGAGTAAACAACAGGGGGCGGGCGGGGAGCTGTTTTTT
- | TRBJ2-5 | TRBV9 | TRBD1 | CASSPFSGQDGETQYF | TGTGCCAGCAGCCCTTTCTCCGGACAGGATGGGGAGACCCAGTACTTC
once | TRBJ1-1 | TRBV5-1 | - | CASSLVAGGPTEAFF | TGCGCCAGCAGCTTGGTAGCGGGTGGGCCCACTGAAGCTTTCTTT
- | TRBJ1-1 | TRBV28 | - | CASKTGRWDTEAFF | TGTGCCAGCAAAACAGGGCGATGGGACACTGAAGCTTTCTTT
- | TRBJ2-7 | TRBV6-1 | TRBD1 | CASRGTRQGRTYEQYF | TGTGCCAGCCGTGGAACCCGACAGGGGCGAACCTACGAGCAGTACTTC
- | TRBJ1-2 | TRBV19 | - | CAPGKEYGYTF | TGTGCCCCGGGGAAGGAGTATGGCTACACCTTC
- | TRBJ1-5 | TRBV6-5 | TRBD1 | CASKRTGTGEPQHF | TGTGCCAGCAAAAGGACAGGGACGGGGGAGCCCCAGCATTTT
few | TRBJ2-2 | TRBV27 | TRBD1 | CASSFLGTGGNTGELFF | TGTGCCAGCAGTTTCCTTGGGACAGGGGGGAACACCGGGGAGCTGTTTTTT
- | TRBJ2-7 | TRBV5-1 | TRBD1 | CASSYFRDRSYYEQYF | TGCGCCAGCAGCTACTTCCGGGACAGGTCCTACTACGAGCAGTACTTC
- | TRBJ2-1 | TRBV20-1 | - | CSASIWERTNEQFF | TGCAGTGCTAGTATCTGGGAGCGGACCAATGAGCAGTTCTTC
- | TRBJ2-7 | TRBV5-5 | TRBD2 | CASSLLAGATEQYF | TGTGCCAGCAGCTTGCTAGCGGGAGCGACCGAGCAGTACTTC
- | TRBJ2-7 | TRBV7-9 | TRBD1 | CASSSATGVEQYF | TGTGCCAGCAGCTCAGCGACAGGGGTAGAGCAGTACTTC
few | TRBJ1-1 | TRBV5-1 | TRBD1 | CASTTNLRDSEAFF | TGCGCCAGCACCACGAACCTCCGGGACAGTGAAGCTTTCTTT
- | TRBJ2-1 | TRBV4-1 | - | CASSFLPLYNEQFF | TGCGCCAGCAGCTTCCTACCCCTATACAATGAGCAGTTCTTC
- | TRBJ2-5 | TRBV28 | TRBD2 | CASSLEGGRVKETQYF | TGTGCCAGCAGTTTGGAGGGAGGGCGAGTTAAAGAGACCCAGTACTTC
- | TRBJ2-1 | TRBV10-3 | TRBD2 | CAISLRTSVPPGYNEQFF | TGTGCCATCAGTCTCAGGACTAGCGTTCCTCCGGGCTACAATGAGCAGTTCTTC
- | TRBJ2-4 | TRBV7-9 | - | CASSLARTVHPNIQYF | TGTGCCAGCAGCTTAGCCCGGACAGTTCATCCCAACATTCAGTACTTC
once | TRBJ1-5 | TRBV18 | TRBD1 | CASSPKQGINQPQHF | TGTGCCAGCTCACCCAAACAGGGGATTAATCAGCCCCAGCATTTT
- | TRBJ2-6 | TRBV5-1 | TRBD1 | CASSLALTGSGANVLTF | TGCGCCAGCAGCTTGGCCTTGACAGGGTCTGGGGCCAACGTCCTGACTTTC
- | TRBJ2-1 | TRBV28 | - | CASLSGRSYNEQFF | TGTGCCAGTCTAAGTGGGAGGAGTTACAATGAGCAGTTCTTC
- | TRBJ2-7 | TRBV13 | - | CASSLSRDIGSYEQYF | TGTGCCAGCAGCCTGTCCCGGGATATAGGTTCCTACGAGCAGTACTTC
- | TRBJ2-2 | TRBV19 | - | CASSIGGQANTGELFF | TGTGCCAGTAGTATAGGGGGCCAAGCTAACACCGGGGAGCTGTTTTTT
- | TRBJ2-3 | TRBV6-1 | TRBD2 | CASSEEAGGANTQYF | TGTGCCAGCAGTGAAGAGGCGGGAGGGGCGAATACGCAGTATTTT
- | TRBJ2-2 | TRBV7-3 | - | CASSLNPFGSGTGELFF | TGTGCCAGCAGCTTAAATCCCTTCGGGAGTGGAACCGGGGAGCTGTTTTTT
few | TRBJ1-1 | TRBV28 | - | CASSYRTAPAFF | TGTGCCAGCAGTTACAGGACCGCCCCAGCTTTCTTT
- | TRBJ2-7 | TRBV6-2/TRBV6-3 | TRBD2 | CASSFGLASYEQYF | TGTGCCAGCAGTTTCGGACTAGCCTCCTACGAGCAGTACTTC
- | TRBJ2-3 | TRBV5-1 | - | CASSLVKGPDTQYF | TGCGCCAGCAGCTTGGTTAAGGGGCCAGATACGCAGTATTTT
- | TRBJ2-1 | TRBV2 | - | CASPRGSVTHNEQFF | TGTGCCAGTCCCCGAGGTAGCGTTACCCACAATGAGCAGTTCTTC
- | TRBJ2-1 | TRBV2 | TRBD2 | CASSTGTSGFNEQFF | TGTGCCAGCAGTACCGGGACTAGCGGGTTCAATGAGCAGTTCTTC
- | TRBJ2-1 | TRBV29-1 | - | CSGGEQFF | TGCAGCGGAGGGGAGCAGTTCTTC
once | TRBJ2-7 | TRBV6-1 | TRBD2 | CASTQLAASGEQYF | TGTGCCAGCACCCAACTAGCGGCGTCAGGCGAGCAGTACTTC
- | TRBJ2-7 | TRBV20-1 | TRBD1 | CSASWDRFYEQYF | TGCAGTGCTAGTTGGGACAGGTTCTACGAGCAGTACTTC